One and the same sample provided the 29 T cell receptor beta chains below, sequenced in a study of blood T cell repertoires in COVID-19 (dated by TCRdb to about 2020). The receptor library was made with the immunoSEQ multiplex PCR assay. TCRdb re-hosts the immuneACCESS table, in-frame sequences only. Its copies lack some clones; in the studies checked, an unresolved V gene accounts for under half of them, and the cause for the rest is not known. In all, the sample holds around 80,000 clones, and about 80% of those were seen once. Of the sample, 5% to 6% falls within the top ten clones. The sequenced material came from peripheral blood. These receptors came from a man between 50 and 59 years old with active or convalescent COVID-19.

The chain links TRBV19 to TRBJ2-2, with 10 bases matching TRBD2. The CDR3 length is 17 residues. Germline assignment: CDR1 LNHDA and CDR2 SQIVND (reference sequence). Trimming took 6 bases from V and 2 from J; bases not matched to a gene: 9. The chain's CDR3 is CASRNLLAGPNTGELFF. The CDR3 nucleotides read TGTGCCAGTAGGAACCTACTAGCGGGGCCCAACACCGGGGAGCTGTTTTTT.

The chain uses TRBV7-9 and TRBJ2-3, with D unresolved. CDR1 is SEHNR and CDR2 is FQNEAQ in the germline V gene (reference sequence). The ends were cut back, 5 bases at V and 0 bases at J, with 15 bases in the middle. This CDR3 spans 16 amino acids. CDR3 in DNA: TGTGCCAGCAGCCCCGACTTTTTTCCTAGCACAGATACGCAGTATTTT. Its protein is CASSPDFFPSTDTQYF.

V is TRBV7-9 and J is TRBJ2-7; 9 bases are a match to TRBD1. The V segment lost 5 bases and the J segment 4 bases; nucleotides outside the gene matches: 9. Germline assignment: CDR1 SEHNR and CDR2 FQNEAQ (reference sequence). There are 15 residues in the CDR3. CDR3 DNA: TGTGCCAGCAGCCGTTCGGGACAGGGTACGTACGAGCAGTACTTC. Amino acids: CASSRSGQGTYEQYF. Based on the CDR3 plus reference TRBV7-9 and TRBJ2-7, the full variable domain is DTGVSQNPRHKITKRGQNVTFRCDPISEHNRLYWYRQTLGQGPEFLTYFQNEAQLEKSRLLSDRFSAERPKGSFSTLEIQRTEQGDSAMYLCASSRSGQGTYEQYFGPGTRLTVT.

This chain uses TRBV27 with TRBJ2-1; TRBD2 is a possible D gene (6 bases). The CDR3 has 16 amino acids. V lost 2 bases and J lost 4, with 15 bases in between. In germline, CDR1 is MNHEY, CDR2 SMNVEV (reference sequence). CDR3 amino acids: CASSLMGGEIYNEQFF. The CDR3, as DNA: TGTGCCAGCAGTTTAATGGGCGGGGAGATATACAATGAGCAGTTCTTC.

This chain links TRBV7-2 with TRBJ1-1; 7 nucleotides agree with TRBD1. Unmatched junction bases numbered 11, after V lost 5 bases and J lost 11 bases. Germline CDR1 reads SGHTA; CDR2 reads FQGNSA. CDR3 size: 13 residues. The CDR3 reads CASSPRQGSQAFF. For the CDR3, the DNA is TGTGCCAGCAGCCCCCGACAGGGTTCGCAGGCTTTCTTT.

The rearrangement links TRBV5-6 to TRBJ1-2; 12 positions match TRBD1. CDR3 length equals 16 residues. V lost 0 bases, J lost 2 bases, and 2 bases stayed unmatched. Germline CDR1 SGHDT, CDR2 YYEEEE. Here the CDR3 DNA reads TGTGCCAGCAGCTTGGAGGGACAGGGGGCGAACTATGGCTACACCTTC. This encodes CASSLEGQGANYGYTF.

This clone was seen a few times. The gene calls are TRBV11-2 and TRBJ2-2; D gene unclear. V was clipped by 5 bases and J by 1 base, with 5 bases between them. Germline lookup yields CDR1 SGHAT and CDR2 FQNNGV. The CDR3 runs 13 residues. The CDR3, as DNA: TGTGCCAGCAGCCTTCGGAACACCGGGGAGCTGTTTTTT. It is translated as CASSLRNTGELFF.

This clone was observed a handful of times. The rearrangement joins TRBV7-3 to TRBJ2-1; 13 bases fit TRBD2. The CDR3 covers 16 residues. The V gene's germline CDR1 is SGHTA and CDR2 FQGTGA. Losses at the gene ends were 2 bases for V and 4 bases for J; bases not matched to a gene: 2. The chain's CDR3 is CASSLLGLAGYNEQFF. The CDR3 nucleotides read TGTGCCAGCAGCTTACTGGGACTAGCGGGGTACAATGAGCAGTTCTTC.

The chain couples TRBV6-5 to TRBJ2-3; 10 nucleotides match TRBD2. This CDR3 region has 15 residues. The V gene's germline CDR1 is MNHEY and CDR2 SVGAGI. V gave up 6 bases and J gave up 5 bases; unmatched junction bases: 8. In DNA form, the CDR3 reads TGTGCCAGCAGCCCGCTAGCGGGGGAGAAAGATACGCAGTATTTT. It specifies CASSPLAGEKDTQYF.

The genes are TRBV5-1 and TRBJ2-3; no firm D call. This CDR3 region has 12 residues. Germline assignment: CDR1 SGHRS and CDR2 YFSETQ. V shed 4 bases and J shed 6 bases, with 9 bases lying between them. The CDR3 loop is CASSQLRDTQYF. The CDR3 nucleotides read TGCGCCAGCAGCCAACTACGGGATACGCAGTATTTT.

The chain links TRBV3-1 (or the pseudogene TRBV3-2) to TRBJ2-3, with D unclear. Germline-derived CDR1 and CDR2 are LGHDT and YNNKEL (reference sequence). V was cut by 2 bases and J by 1 base, with 13 bases left in between. This CDR3 region has 16 residues. The CDR3: CASSQSESIRTDTQYF. In DNA form, the CDR3 reads TGTGCCAGCAGCCAAAGCGAGTCAATCCGCACAGATACGCAGTATTTT.

The V gene is TRBV5-1, the J gene TRBJ2-1, with D tentatively TRBD2 (6 bases). V gave up 1 base and J gave up 6 bases, with 17 bases separating them. CDR1 and CDR2 from the germline V gene are SGHRS and YFSETQ. CDR3 size: 16 residues. The CDR3 nucleotides read TGCGCCAGCAGCTTGACTTGGACTACCAAATCCAATGAGCAGTTCTTC. This codes for CASSLTWTTKSNEQFF. Looking up the rest from reference TRBV5-1 and TRBJ2-1 gives the full variable domain: KAGVTQTPRYLIKTRGQQVTLSCSPISGHRSVSWYQQTPGQGLQFLFEYFSETQRNKGNFPGRFSGRQFSNSRSEMNVSTLELGDSALYLCASSLTWTTKSNEQFFGPGTRLTVL.

Here the CDR3 DNA reads TGTGCCTGGAGTCTACAGGTCCGCTACGAGCAGTACTTC. As protein: CAWSLQVRYEQYF. The chain links TRBV30 to TRBJ2-7; TRBD1 might be the D (5 bases). This CDR3 has 13 residues. Germline values: CDR1 GTSNPN, CDR2 SVGIG (reference sequence). Between the trimmed V and J ends, which lost 2 bases and 3 bases, there was a span of 11 bases.

This chain uses TRBV12-3 or TRBV12-4 with TRBJ1-4, with D possibly being TRBD1 (5 bases). The CDR3 length is 13 residues. Trimming shortened V by 2 bases and J by 11 bases, and 12 bases separated the two germline ends. The CDR3: CASSLPPGEKLFF. The CDR3 DNA sequence: TGTGCCAGCAGTTTACCCCCGGGGGAGAAACTGTTTTTT.

J is TRBJ1-2 and V is TRBV7-3; D gene uncertain. The length of the CDR3 is 14 residues. In germline, CDR1 is SGHTA, CDR2 FQGTGA. V was shortened by 2 bases and J by 1 base, with 8 bases between the two germline ends. CDR3 in amino acids: CASSLYPDNYGYTF. CDR3 in DNA: TGTGCCAGCAGCTTATATCCAGATAACTATGGCTACACCTTC.

J is TRBJ2-3 and V is TRBV19; 10 nucleotides align to TRBD1. This CDR3 contains 14 residues. CDR1 and CDR2 (germline): LNHDA, SQIVND (reference sequence). The junction had 7 bases not matched to a gene; V was cut back by 9 bases and J by 4 bases. The CDR3 nucleotides are TGTGCCAGCTACGACAGGGGGCGGCCAGATACGCAGTATTTT. The encoded protein is CASYDRGRPDTQYF.

This rearrangement joins TRBV11-2 to TRBJ1-2, with D perhaps TRBD1 (5 bases). CDR1 SGHAT and CDR2 FQNNGV come from the germline V gene. Deletions cut 6 bases from V and 3 bases from J, with 8 bases between. The CDR3 is 12 residues long. The CDR3 loop reads CASSGGDYGYTF. CDR3 DNA: TGTGCCAGCAGTGGAGGGGACTATGGCTACACCTTC.

This clone was found once. V gene TRBV7-9 combines with J gene TRBJ2-3; D is unresolved. The CDR3 consists of 14 residues. V lost 1 base and J lost 1, with 6 bases in between. CDR1 and CDR2 (germline): SEHNR, FQNEAQ (reference sequence). The CDR3 region is CASSLVPGTDTQYF. DNA of the CDR3: TGTGCCAGCAGCTTAGTTCCGGGCACAGATACGCAGTATTTT.

The V call is TRBV4-1, the J call TRBJ1-2; the D gene is possibly TRBD1 (6 bases). Trimming took off 0 bases at V and 4 bases at J, with 12 bases between the two ends. CDR1 and CDR2 (germline): MGHRA, YSYEKL. The CDR3 spans 15 residues. This chain's CDR3 is CASSQDRGQTYGYTF. CDR3 bases: TGCGCCAGCAGCCAAGATCGAGGACAGACCTATGGCTACACCTTC.

V usage is TRBV2 and J usage is TRBJ1-6; TRBD1 aligns across 9 bases. V shed 7 bases and J 6 bases; nucleotides not matched to a gene: 7. The CDR3 spans 15 residues. Per germline, CDR1 SNHLY and CDR2 FYNNEI. The DNA of the CDR3 is TGTGCCAGCACCCGAGGGGACAGGGTTAATTCACCCCTCCACTTT. The encoded protein is CASTRGDRVNSPLHF.

In this sample, this clone turned up many times. This chain joins TRBV2 and TRBJ1-1, with a possible D match to TRBD1 (6 bases). Germline lookup yields CDR1 SNHLY and CDR2 FYNNEI. V was shortened by 8 bases and J by 0 bases, with 13 bases between the two germline ends. CDR3 length: 14 amino acids. CDR3 sequence: CASEADSLNTEAFF. CDR3 nucleotides: TGTGCCAGCGAGGCGGACAGCTTGAACACTGAAGCTTTCTTT.

The chain carries TRBV30 and TRBJ1-3; D perhaps matches TRBD1 (6 bases). V lost 1 base to trimming and J lost 7 bases, with 8 bases between them. Germline loops: CDR1 GTSNPN, CDR2 SVGIG (reference sequence). The CDR3 consists of 12 residues. CDR3 coding DNA: TGTGCCTGGAGTGCGCAGGGGAACACCATATATTTT. This gives the protein CAWSAQGNTIYF.

This clone has only one observation. The chain couples TRBV4-1 to TRBJ2-3; TRBD2 matches 9 bases. Germline V gene data show CDR1 as MGHRA and CDR2 as YSYEKL. The junction had 2 bases not matched to a gene; V was cut back by 1 base and J by 6 bases. CDR3 size: 14 residues. Here the CDR3 DNA reads TGCGCCAGCAGCCAAGGAACTAGCGGGGATACGCAGTATTTT. Translated, it gives CASSQGTSGDTQYF.

This clone was observed a handful of times. V gene TRBV3-1 (or the pseudogene TRBV3-2) combines with J gene TRBJ1-2, with D unresolved. V was shortened by 1 base and J by 2 bases, with 14 bases between the two germline ends. CDR3 length: 16 amino acids. Germline lookup yields CDR1 LGHDT and CDR2 YNNKEL (reference sequence). The CDR3 protein is CASSQAKGGQNYGYTF. In DNA, the CDR3 is TGTGCCAGCAGCCAAGCCAAGGGCGGGCAGAACTATGGCTACACCTTC.

The chain uses TRBV10-3 and TRBJ1-2; 7 bases fit TRBD1. Germline lookup yields CDR1 ENHRY and CDR2 SYGVKD. The V gene end was trimmed by 5 bases and the J gene end by 2 bases; junction bases not matched to a gene: 11. This CDR3 has 16 residues. The CDR3: CAISSMTGRGNYGYTF. The CDR3 DNA reads TGTGCCATCAGTTCAATGACAGGGAGAGGGAACTATGGCTACACCTTC.

This clone was detected only once. The rearrangement links TRBV19 to TRBJ1-2; possible D gene TRBD1, 5 bases. This CDR3 has 14 amino acids. V lost 5 bases and J lost 2, with 12 bases in between. CDR1 and CDR2 (germline): LNHDA, SQIVND (reference sequence). The CDR3, as DNA: TGTGCCAGTAGTTCCTTGACAGACAACTATGGCTACACCTTC. Translated, it gives CASSSLTDNYGYTF.

CDR3 DNA: TGTGCCAGCAGCTTAACGGGACTAGCGGACAATGAGCAGTTCTTC. Protein: CASSLTGLADNEQFF. The V and J genes are TRBV7-2 and TRBJ2-1; 11 nucleotides agree with TRBD2. V was clipped by 2 bases and J by 5 bases; unmatched bases: 2. Germline CDR1 reads SGHTA; CDR2 reads FQGNSA. This CDR3 comprises 15 residues.

The chain carries TRBV12-3 or TRBV12-4 and TRBJ1-2; 7 nucleotides align to TRBD1. The CDR3 covers 12 residues. Trimming cost V 8 bases and J 5 bases; bases outside gene matches: 5. In DNA form, the CDR3 reads TGTGCCAGCGACAGGGCCGAGTATGGCTACACCTTC. It specifies CASDRAEYGYTF.

The chain uses TRBV10-1 and TRBJ1-1; TRBD1 agrees at 12 bases. Germline V lookup: CDR1 WNHNN, CDR2 SYGVQD (reference sequence). This CDR3 region has 19 residues. Trimming cost V 4 bases and J 4 bases; bases outside gene matches: 16. DNA for the CDR3: TGCGCCAGCAGTGTGCGGGACAGGGGGCGGCAATTCTACGTCACTGAAGCTTTCTTT. Protein product: CASSVRDRGRQFYVTEAFF.